These T cell receptor beta chains were read from a single sample in a study of control samples from healthy donors and cancer patients. This table comes from immunoSEQ multiplex PCR, and its TCRdb copy is limited to in-frame clones, with some not included. The repertoire consists of about 27,000 clones, with roughly 93% occurring once and the leading ten covering about an eighth. The sample consisted of PBMCs. The receptor set was obtained from a man between 45 and 60 years old with lung cancer. The CDR3 runs from the conserved cysteine through the conserved F or W. Fields, in order: clone size, V gene, D gene, J gene, CDR3 protein, CDR3 DNA. The D gene is left open where the match is weak. The size entry is marked missing in some rows and otherwise reads once, few, many or a size class.

-	TRBV28	-	TRBJ1-2	CASGLPQVYGYTF	TGTGCCAGCGGACTTCCACAGGTCTATGGCTACACCTTC
-	TRBV29-1	-	TRBJ1-2	CSVGGEGFVVPHGYTF	TGCAGCGTTGGGGGGGAGGGTTTTGTCGTTCCGCATGGCTACACCTTC
-	TRBV7-9	TRBD1	TRBJ2-5	CASSYWTGGKTQYF	TGTGCCAGCAGCTACTGGACAGGGGGCAAGACCCAGTACTTC
-	TRBV5-4	TRBD2	TRBJ2-3	CASSLRSGGHEDTQYF	TGTGCCAGCAGCTTGAGAAGCGGGGGGCATGAAGATACGCAGTATTTT
-	TRBV7-9	TRBD2	TRBJ2-3	CASSPPSGGTDTQYF	TGTGCCAGCAGCCCCCCCAGCGGGGGCACAGATACGCAGTATTTT
-	TRBV5-6	-	TRBJ2-1	CASRSDGSYNELEFF	TGTGCCAGCCGGAGCGACGGCAGCTACAATGAGTTGGAGTTCTTC
-	TRBV7-2	-	TRBJ1-4	CASSLNLAGTNEKLFF	TGTGCCAGCAGCTTAAACCTAGCAGGGACTAATGAAAAACTGTTTTTT
-	TRBV27	-	TRBJ1-4	CASSLFADNEKLFF	TGTGCCAGCAGTTTATTTGCGGATAATGAAAAACTGTTTTTT
-	TRBV5-1	-	TRBJ1-4	CASSLVSEGNEKLFF	TGCGCCAGCAGCTTGGTGAGTGAGGGTAATGAAAAACTGTTTTTT
-	TRBV5-1	-	TRBJ2-2	CASSFGRGNNGELFF	TGCGCCAGCAGCTTTGGGCGAGGGAATAATGGGGAGCTGTTTTTT
-	TRBV7-6	-	TRBJ1-1	CASSLVASAGATEAFF	TGTGCCAGCAGCTTAGTTGCCAGTGCAGGGGCGACTGAAGCTTTCTTT
-	TRBV14	-	TRBJ1-4	CASSRTGARGEKLFF	TGTGCCAGCAGTCGCACCGGGGCGCGGGGTGAAAAACTGTTTTTT
once	TRBV7-7	-	TRBJ2-3	CASSWTNTDTQYF	TGTGCTAGCAGCTGGACCAACACAGATACGCAGTATTTT
-	TRBV7-2	TRBD1	TRBJ2-4	CASSSQLDREKNIQYF	TGTGCCAGCAGCTCACAACTGGACAGGGAAAAAAACATTCAGTACTTC
-	TRBV6-2/TRBV6-3	-	TRBJ2-4	CASSLGAKNIQYF	TGTGCCAGCAGCTTAGGAGCCAAAAACATTCAGTACTTC
-	TRBV6-1	-	TRBJ1-2	CASSERTALYGYTF	TGTGCCAGCAGTGAGAGGACAGCCCTCTATGGCTACACCTTC
-	TRBV19	TRBD1	TRBJ1-6	CASSMGTGWDSPLHF	TGTGCCAGTAGTATGGGGACAGGGTGGGATTCACCCCTCCACTTT
-	TRBV4-1	-	TRBJ1-4	CASSQDTGGPATNEKLFF	TGCGCCAGCAGCCAAGACACAGGAGGCCCTGCAACTAATGAAAAACTGTTTTTT
-	TRBV7-9	TRBD1	TRBJ2-7	CASSSPGQGAHEQYF	TGTGCCAGCAGCTCTCCCGGACAGGGGGCCCACGAGCAGTACTTC
-	TRBV18	TRBD1	TRBJ2-7	CASSPGQGHEQYF	TGTGCCAGCTCACCGGGACAGGGCCACGAGCAGTACTTC
-	TRBV19	TRBD2	TRBJ2-2	CASSNPSGGGPTGELFF	TGTGCCAGTAGTAACCCTAGCGGGGGGGGCCCCACCGGGGAGCTGTTTTTT
-	TRBV6-2/TRBV6-3	TRBD1	TRBJ2-7	CASSSQGFSYEQYF	TGTGCCAGCAGTTCACAGGGGTTCTCCTACGAGCAGTACTTC
-	TRBV7-6	-	TRBJ1-4	CASSPRLGEKLFF	TGTGCCAGCAGCCCGAGACTTGGTGAAAAACTGTTTTTT
-	TRBV4-3	-	TRBJ2-2	CASSQNSLANTGELFF	TGCGCCAGCAGCCAGAACAGTCTCGCGAACACCGGGGAGCTGTTTTTT
-	TRBV18	TRBD1	TRBJ2-7	CASSLTGGEDEQYF	TGTGCCAGCTCACTCACAGGGGGCGAGGACGAGCAGTACTTC
-	TRBV19	-	TRBJ1-2	CASSPSGIYYGYTF	TGTGCCAGTAGTCCTTCCGGGATCTACTATGGCTACACCTTC
once	TRBV9	-	TRBJ2-1	CASSVAAAHEQFF	TGTGCCAGCAGCGTAGCGGCTGCTCATGAGCAGTTCTTC
-	TRBV5-6	TRBD1	TRBJ1-6	CASSLLPTGIYSPLHF	TGTGCCAGCAGCTTGCTACCGACAGGGATCTATTCACCCCTCCACTTT
-	TRBV20-1	TRBD1	TRBJ2-7	CSASRDRNYEQYF	TGCAGTGCTAGTAGGGACAGGAACTACGAGCAGTACTTC
-	TRBV5-4	-	TRBJ2-5	CASSLDFRGGQETQYF	TGTGCCAGCAGCTTGGATTTCAGGGGCGGGCAAGAGACCCAGTACTTC
once	TRBV11-2	-	TRBJ2-3	CASSLGGSTDTQYF	TGTGCCAGCAGCTTAGGAGGCAGCACAGATACGCAGTATTTT
-	TRBV19	-	TRBJ1-1	CASGSQTDTEAFF	TGTGCCAGTGGGTCCCAGACGGATACTGAAGCTTTCTTT
once	TRBV28	TRBD1	TRBJ2-7	CASSSGRPTGLDEQYF	TGTGCCAGCAGTTCAGGAAGACCGACAGGGTTGGACGAGCAGTACTTC
-	TRBV5-6	-	TRBJ2-2	CASSHDLNGELFF	TGTGCCAGCAGCCACGACCTAAACGGAGAGCTGTTTTTT
few	TRBV5-4	-	TRBJ2-2	CASSLGGVDTGELFF	TGTGCCAGCAGCTTGGGAGGGGTGGACACCGGGGAGCTGTTTTTT
-	TRBV12-3/TRBV12-4	-	TRBJ1-2	CASSPGHYGYTF	TGTGCCAGCAGCCCTGGTCACTATGGCTACACCTTC
once	TRBV29-1	-	TRBJ1-2	CSVEDRTLNYGYTF	TGCAGCGTTGAAGACAGGACCCTGAACTATGGCTACACCTTC
-	TRBV2	TRBD1	TRBJ2-3	CASSAPGQSTDTQYF	TGTGCCAGCAGCGCTCCGGGACAGAGCACAGATACGCAGTATTTT
-	TRBV27	TRBD1	TRBJ2-3	CASRRTGFADTQYF	TGTGCCAGCAGACGGACAGGGTTCGCAGATACGCAGTATTTT
-	TRBV10-3	-	TRBJ1-1	CATERGGTEAFF	TGTGCCACAGAACGGGGAGGAACTGAAGCTTTCTTT
-	TRBV19	TRBD1	TRBJ1-2	CASSLRDRDGGYTF	TGTGCCAGTAGTCTCCGGGACAGGGATGGAGGCTACACCTTC
-	TRBV13	TRBD1	TRBJ2-5	CASSLRDRIQETQYF	TGTGCCAGCAGCTTGAGGGACAGGATCCAAGAGACCCAGTACTTC
-	TRBV6-1	-	TRBJ2-3	CASSEGAMATDTQYF	TGTGCCAGCAGTGAAGGGGCGATGGCCACAGATACGCAGTATTTT
-	TRBV12-3/TRBV12-4	-	TRBJ1-1	CASSGGSEAFF	TGTGCCAGCAGTGGGGGGTCTGAAGCTTTCTTT
few	TRBV7-2	-	TRBJ2-1	CASSLRTGTGRNEQFF	TGTGCCAGCAGCCTCCGGACCGGGACGGGCAGGAATGAGCAGTTCTTC
-	TRBV28	TRBD2	TRBJ2-6	CASSAAGGPSGANVLTF	TGTGCCAGCAGTGCAGCGGGGGGGCCCAGTGGGGCCAACGTCCTGACTTTC
once	TRBV7-9	-	TRBJ1-3	CASSLEGTGNTIYF	TGTGCCAGCAGCTTAGAGGGAACTGGAAACACCATATATTTT
-	TRBV28	TRBD1	TRBJ1-3	CASSAPGTAAGNTIYF	TGTGCCAGCAGTGCCCCCGGGACAGCCGCTGGTAACACCATATATTTT
-	TRBV3-1/TRBV3-2	TRBD2	TRBJ2-5	CASSQDQTSGDFSKETQYF	TGTGCCAGCAGCCAAGATCAGACTAGCGGGGATTTTTCCAAAGAGACCCAGTACTTC
-	TRBV11-1	-	TRBJ1-4	CASTPGRATNEKLFF	TGTGCCAGCACCCCCGGACGGGCAACTAATGAAAAACTGTTTTTT
-	TRBV9	TRBD1	TRBJ2-5	CASSLTPTGTETQYF	TGTGCCAGCAGTCTCACTCCGACAGGGACAGAGACCCAGTACTTC
-	TRBV7-2	TRBD1	TRBJ1-5	CASSLVFGQGSNQPQHF	TGTGCCAGCAGCTTAGTATTTGGACAGGGTAGCAATCAGCCCCAGCATTTT